This T cell receptor (beta chain) was captured in a study of cytomegalovirus exposure and HLA in healthy donors. It was with 60 Vbeta and 13 Jbeta primers that the PCR ran. Data came from immunoSEQ multiplex PCR; TCRdb stores just in-frame clones and leaves some out. Here the sample spans 150,000 to 180,000 clones, about 85% being singletons. The V gene end was trimmed by 6 bases and the J gene end by 3 bases; junction bases not matched to a gene: 4. Per the germline V gene, CDR1 is MNHNS and CDR2 is SASEGT. The CDR3 is 14 amino acids. Sequencing used PBMCs. The rearrangement uses TRBV6-1 and TRBJ2-2; 7 nucleotides line up with TRBD1. The sequence was collected from a woman aged 18-35 years in good health and CMV-seronegative. CDR3 residues: CASRIQGYTGELFF. CDR3 DNA sequence: TGTGCCAGCAGGATACAGGGGTACACCGGGGAGCTGTTTTTT.